These 17 T cell receptor beta chains came from one sample sequenced in a study of T cells in Graves' hyperthyroidism and ophthalmopathy. It was RNA transcripts that yielded the amplified TCR beta CDR3 regions. HTBI primers drove first-round RT-PCR of the TCR CDR3. TCRdb redid the calling of the multiplex PCR reads with MiXCR, one entry per CDR3 protein. This table has roughly 420,000 distinct CDR3 sequences, roughly an eighth appearing once. The specimen sequenced was blood. The receptors here all came from a woman under 30 with Graves' hyperthyroidism.

The CDR3 DNA reads as TGTGCCAGCAGCCAAGAGGTGGGGACAGGTCTGCATTCACCCCTCCACTTT. Encoded protein: CASSQEVGTGLHSPLHF. This rearrangement joins TRBV3-1 to TRBJ1-6; 8 bases line up with TRBD1. Germline CDR1 and CDR2: LGHDT and YNNKEL (reference sequence). The CDR3 is made up of 17 amino acids. V was pared by 0 bases and J by 8 bases, with 9 bases of the junction left unmatched. Complete variable domain (other parts from reference TRBV3-1 and TRBJ1-6): DTAVSQTPKYLVTQMGNDKSIKCEQNLGHDTMYWYKQDSKKFLKIMFSYNNKELIINETVPNRFSPKSPDKAHLNLHINSLELGDSAVYFCASSQEVGTGLHSPLHFGNGTRLTVT.

The table lists this clonotype with a few counts. The V and J genes are TRBV12-3 or TRBV12-4 and TRBJ1-4; TRBD1 might be the D (6 bases). V lost 5 bases and J 3 bases, leaving 10 bases between the germline ends. The CDR3 spans 14 residues. CDR3 nucleotide sequence: TGTGCCAGCAGTCGTCAGGGGTCTAATGAAAAACTGTTTTTT. Translating it yields CASSRQGSNEKLFF.

This sequence joins TRBV6-1 and TRBJ1-5; a weak D match, TRBD1 (5 bases). This CDR3 spans 13 amino acids. In germline, CDR1 is MNHNS, CDR2 SASEGT. V lost 8 bases, J lost 8 bases, and 16 bases lay in between. The chain's CDR3 is CASSDTRLKPQHF. CDR3 coding DNA: TGTGCCAGCTCGGACACCCGCCTTAAGCCCCAGCATTTT.

This clonotype showed up just a few times. The gene calls are TRBV20-1 and TRBJ2-1; D is perhaps TRBD2 (6 bases). V was clipped by 0 bases and J by 8 bases, with 29 bases between them. Germline CDR1 reads DFQATT; CDR2 reads SNEGSKA (reference sequence). The CDR3 sequence is 19 residues long. The CDR3 DNA is TGCAGTGCTAGAGAGCCGTGGCGGGACGAGGGGACGACGAGCGATGAGCAGTTCTTC. This codes for CSAREPWRDEGTTSDEQFF.

This clonotype showed up just a few times. The CDR3 region has the DNA TGTGCCAGCAGCCCTCGACAGGGACTTAATGAAAAACTGTTTTTT. The encoded protein is CASSPRQGLNEKLFF. The chain carries TRBV5-8 and TRBJ1-4, with TRBD1 matching 7 bases. Trimming removed 4 bases from V and 4 bases from J; junction bases left unmatched: 7. From germline, CDR1 is SGHTS and CDR2 YDEGEE. This CDR3 comprises 15 residues.

This clonotype was seen at least ten times. The V and J genes are TRBV18 and TRBJ1-3, with TRBD1 as a possible D gene (5 bases). V was cut by 3 bases and J by 0 bases, with 9 bases left in between. Germline assignment: CDR1 KGHSH and CDR2 LQKENI. This CDR3 is 15 amino acids long. CDR3 DNA: TGTGCCAGCTCACCTCGGGACGGCTCTGGAAACACCATATATTTT. This sequence encodes CASSPRDGSGNTIYF.

This clonotype was counted between two and nine times. This may come from a read error, since a much larger clone is one base off. The J gene is TRBJ1-2, the V gene TRBV6-1; D perhaps matches TRBD1 (6 bases). The germline V gene encodes CDR1 MNHNS and CDR2 SASEGT. CDR3 length: 13 residues. The chain's CDR3 is CASRTGTNYGHTF. CDR3 bases: TGTGCCAGCAGGACAGGAACCAACTATGGCCACACCTTC.

The gene calls are TRBV7-8 and TRBJ2-2, with D perhaps TRBD2 (5 bases). Germline V gene sequence: CDR1 SGHVS, CDR2 FQNEAQ. Trimming pared 10 bases from V and 5 bases from J, leaving 23 bases between. CDR3 length: 16 residues. The CDR3 protein is CATVPFGGVSTGELFF. DNA of the CDR3: TGTGCCACGGTCCCCTTCGGAGGAGTCTCAACCGGGGAGCTGTTTTTT.

V usage is TRBV6-1 and J usage is TRBJ1-2; D is unresolved. The length of the CDR3 is 15 residues. Germline assignment: CDR1 MNHNS and CDR2 SASEGT. The V end lost 0 bases, the J end lost 2 bases, and 10 bases lay between the germline ends. The CDR3 loop reads CASSEADQENYGYTF. The CDR3 DNA follows: TGTGCCAGCAGTGAAGCGGACCAGGAGAACTATGGCTACACCTTC.

The chain is built from TRBV25-1 and TRBJ2-3; D tentatively reads TRBD1 or TRBD2 (8 bases each). Per germline, CDR1 MGHDK and CDR2 SYGVNS. The V and J ends lost 2 bases and 5 bases respectively, with 17 bases between them. The CDR3 is 16 residues long. This CDR3 is CASSEAGGRGQDTQYF. The CDR3 region has the DNA TGTGCCAGCAGTGAAGCGGGGGGCAGGGGGCAAGATACGCAGTATTTT.

This clonotype has a handful of counts. The chain couples TRBV7-9 to TRBJ2-7, with 9 bases lining up with TRBD1. The germline V gene encodes CDR1 SEHNR and CDR2 FQNEAQ (reference sequence). The CDR3 length is 17 residues. V lost 5 bases to trimming and J lost 2 bases; unmatched junction nucleotides: 13. CDR3 coding DNA: TGTGCCAGCAGCCCGAACCGCCAGGACAGGGGACCCTACGAGCAGTACTTC. Amino acids: CASSPNRQDRGPYEQYF. The full variable domain, in which reference TRBV7-9 and TRBJ2-7 provide the parts outside the CDR3, is DTGVSQNPRHKITKRGQNVTFRCDPISEHNRLYWYRQTLGQGPEFLTYFQNEAQLEKSRLLSDRFSAERPKGSFSTLEIQRTEQGDSAMYLCASSPNRQDRGPYEQYFGPGTRLTVT.

The sample holds many counts of this clonotype. The chain combines TRBV7-8 with TRBJ2-7; D remains ambiguous. The CDR3 has 16 amino acids. V lost 1 base and J lost 3, with 16 bases in between. Germline V gene sequence: CDR1 SGHVS, CDR2 FQNEAQ. CDR3 coding DNA: TGTGCCAGCAGCTTAGAAGGCGGCCTCAGAAGCTACGAGCAGTACTTC. It translates to CASSLEGGLRSYEQYF.

A word on this clonotype: A much larger clonotype is one base distant, so this may be a read error. The V and J genes are TRBV18 and TRBJ1-3; D is undetermined. Germline V gene lookup returns CDR1 KGHSH and CDR2 LQKENI. Trimming took off 0 bases at V and 0 bases at J, with 12 bases between the two ends. This CDR3 has 17 amino acids. CDR3 sequence: CASSPPSRTNSGNTIYF. In DNA form, the CDR3 reads TGTGCCAGCTCACCACCGAGTCGGACCAACTCTGGAAACACCATATATTTT.

This clonotype was counted a few times. Here the CDR3 DNA reads TGTGCCTCCGACAGGGCCTACGAGCAGTACTTC. Translation gives CASDRAYEQYF. The V gene is TRBV6-1, the J gene TRBJ2-7; 7 nucleotides line up with TRBD1. Trimming cost V 11 bases and J 2 bases; bases outside gene matches: 3. Germline V CDR1 and CDR2: MNHNS, SASEGT. The CDR3 is made up of 11 amino acids.

This clonotype turned up a few times. The chain employs TRBV7-9 and TRBJ1-6; TRBD1 agrees at 7 bases. V gave up 7 bases and J gave up 7 bases; unmatched junction bases: 10. The germline V gene has CDR1 SEHNR and CDR2 FQNEAQ (reference sequence). The CDR3 has 15 amino acids. The CDR3: CASTQSGTENSPLHF. The CDR3 nucleotides are TGTGCCAGCACCCAGAGTGGGACAGAAAATTCACCCCTCCACTTT.

This clonotype has a count of ten or more. The chain is built from TRBV6-1 and TRBJ2-7, with 11 bases identical to TRBD2. Germline CDR1 and CDR2: MNHNS and SASEGT. V lost 5 bases and J lost 4; bases outside the gene matches: 7. The CDR3 contains 15 residues. The CDR3 nucleotides read TGTGCCAGCAGTCCGGTAGCGGGAGGGCCATACGAGCAGTACTTC. Protein product: CASSPVAGGPYEQYF.

This clonotype was picked up many times. This chain joins TRBV29-1 and TRBJ2-7; D gene uncertain. The length of the CDR3 is 9 residues. Trimming shortened V by 6 bases and J by 3 bases, and 3 bases separated the two germline ends. Germline CDR1 is SQVTM and CDR2 is ANQGSEA. The CDR3 region is CSVNYEQYF. CDR3 in DNA: TGCAGCGTGAACTACGAGCAGTACTTC.